The sequence of this T cell receptor beta chain was determined in a study of tumor and adjacent non-tumor tissue in lung cancer. Looking at the study overall: The cohort had around twelve adenocarcinoma, 2 squamous cell and 1 small cell patients.

Points on this clonotype: A read error may account for a junction end that differs from germline.

TCRbeta libraries were built with three rounds of nested PCR, modified from ARM-PCR. TCRdb analysed the multiplex PCR reads with MiXCR anew, one entry per CDR3 protein. The profile shows about 110,000 distinct CDR3 sequences, about 65% of them singletons. The CDR3 runs to 16 residues. The germline V gene encodes CDR1 MNHEY and CDR2 SVGEGT. The template was RNA from unsorted bulk tissue. The normal lung tissue was taken more than 3 cm from the tumor edge. The origin of this receptor is a man aged 55-75 years with non-small cell lung cancer. The sequencing sample was made of distant non-tumor lung tissue. The genes are TRBV6-2 or TRBV6-3 and TRBJ2-1, with D tentatively TRBD2 (7 bases). In DNA, the CDR3 is TGCTCCAGCACCCCGGGGGGCACAGGGAACTACAATGAGCAGTTCTTC. Translation gives CSSTPGGTGNYNEQFF.